This T cell receptor beta chain was sequenced in a study of T cells in localized non-small cell lung cancer. The table came from immunoSEQ multiplex PCR; TCRdb's copy has only in-frame clones and leaves some out. The top ten hold roughly 13% of the sample, which has roughly 25,000 clones, 88% seen once. The source is a female donor at least 60 years old with stage II squamous cell lung carcinoma. Here the sequenced sample was peripheral blood, taken before any cancer treatment.

The CDR3 nucleotides read TGTGCCAGCAGTTTAGTTTCGGGACAGGAACGCTACACCTTC. The encoded protein is CASSLVSGQERYTF. This chain joins TRBV27 and TRBJ1-2; 8 nucleotides align to TRBD1. The J segment lost 9 bases and the V segment lost 2 bases, leaving 8 bases of the junction unmatched. Germline V gene sequence: CDR1 MNHEY, CDR2 SMNVEV (reference sequence). The CDR3 is made up of 14 amino acids.